What follows are 14 T cell receptor beta chains derived from one specimen sequenced in a study of T cell repertoires in cytomegalovirus infection. Their cognate antigens are unknown. TCRdb re-analysed the reads in MiXCR, keeping a single row per CDR3 protein. The profile covers 900,000 to 950,000 distinct CDR3 sequences, with approximately 31% appearing a single time and under 15% taken by the ten largest. Source: cultured CD8+ T cells from PBMCs, taken from culture after CMV antigen stimulation. These receptors originate from a human donor in good health (CMV status not recorded). Some clones in this sample may be carry-over from other donors' samples.

This clonotype was observed a few times. The V call is TRBV7-9, the J call TRBJ2-2, with 12 bases identical to TRBD1. Per the germline V gene, CDR1 is SEHNR and CDR2 is FQNEAQ (reference sequence). The CDR3 consists of 19 residues. Trimming removed 6 bases from V and 3 bases from J; junction bases left unmatched: 14. This chain's CDR3 is CASSSFTGTGGLYTGELFF. DNA for the CDR3: TGTGCCAGCAGTTCTTTCACCGGGACAGGGGGCTTGTACACCGGGGAGCTGTTTTTT.

About this clonotype itself: Just one base apart from a much larger clone, this may be a read error. This chain links TRBV7-6 with TRBJ2-3; TRBD2 matches 9 bases. The germline CDR1 and CDR2 sequences are SGHVS and FNYEAQ. This CDR3 has 16 residues. The DNA for the CDR3 is TGTGCCAGCAACTTAGATAGCGGGGGATTCGCAGATACGCAGTATTTT. This translates into CASNLDSGGFADTQYF.

The sample holds a few counts of this clonotype. The chain links TRBV12-5 to TRBJ1-4; 9 positions agree with TRBD1. This CDR3 is built from 16 residues. Germline V CDR1 and CDR2: LGHNT, FRNRAP. The J segment lost 4 bases and the V segment lost 6 bases, leaving 9 bases of the junction unmatched. The CDR3 nucleotides are TGTGCTAGTGGGGGACAGGGAGAAGGACTTAATGAAAAACTGTTTTTT. The encoded protein is CASGGQGEGLNEKLFF.

V usage is TRBV7-6 and J usage is TRBJ2-1; D call uncertain. Germline CDR1 and CDR2: SGHVS and FNYEAQ. The ends were cut back, 3 bases at V and 5 bases at J, with 14 bases in the middle. The CDR3 consists of 15 residues. The CDR3 region is CASSLGLGQDNEQFF. CDR3 bases: TGTGCCAGCAGCTTGGGTTTAGGGCAGGACAATGAGCAGTTCTTC.

This clonotype occurred many times. V gene TRBV7-9 combines with J gene TRBJ2-6; D not certain. The CDR3 contains 16 residues. Germline lookup yields CDR1 SEHNR and CDR2 FQNEAQ (reference sequence). V was clipped by 1 base and J by 0 bases, with 7 bases between them. In nucleotides, the CDR3 is TGTGCCAGCAGCTTAGAGTTAAACTCTGGGGCCAACGTCCTGACTTTC. Translation gives CASSLELNSGANVLTF.

The chain couples TRBV15 to TRBJ1-1, with TRBD1 matching 8 bases. Germline V lookup: CDR1 LNHNV, CDR2 YYDKDF (reference sequence). V lost 3 bases to trimming and J lost 9 bases; unmatched junction nucleotides: 6. The CDR3 extends over 13 amino acids. CDR3 region: CATSSGTGSKAFF. DNA for the CDR3: TGTGCCACCAGCAGCGGGACAGGTTCTAAAGCTTTCTTT.

This clonotype was seen ten or more times. CDR3 nucleotides: TGTGCCAGCAGCTTAGTAACAGGGGGCGCGAACTATGGCTACACCTTC. Translated: CASSLVTGGANYGYTF. The chain recombines TRBV11-2 with TRBJ1-2, with 9 positions matching TRBD1. The CDR3 covers 16 residues. Germline loops: CDR1 SGHAT, CDR2 FQNNGV. The ends lost 1 base at V and 2 bases at J; junction bases unmatched: 5.

The chain recombines TRBV7-9 with TRBJ2-1; D may be TRBD1 (6 bases). The germline gives CDR1 SEHNR, CDR2 FQNEAQ (reference sequence). This CDR3 comprises 16 residues. V lost 4 bases and J lost 8, with 21 bases in between. The CDR3 protein is CASSSLLAGAGDEQFF. The CDR3 DNA reads as TGTGCCAGCAGCTCCCTCCTAGCAGGGGCTGGGGATGAGCAGTTCTTC.

The sample holds a few counts of this clonotype. The gene calls are TRBV6-1 and TRBJ2-3, with D uncertain. The V and J ends lost 6 bases and 0 bases respectively, with 7 bases between them. Germline V gives CDR1 MNHNS, CDR2 SASEGT. CDR3 size: 13 residues. The CDR3: CASRTASTDTQYF. In DNA form, the CDR3 reads TGTGCCAGCAGGACGGCTAGCACAGATACGCAGTATTTT.

The chain links TRBV4-1 to TRBJ1-1; TRBD1 matches 9 bases. Germline CDR1 MGHRA, CDR2 YSYEKL. This CDR3 region has 15 residues. V lost 0 bases, J lost 6 bases, and 5 bases stayed unmatched. CDR3 loop: CASSQDNRGHAEAFF. Written as DNA, the CDR3 is TGCGCCAGCAGCCAAGACAACAGGGGGCACGCTGAAGCTTTCTTT.

V gene TRBV7-6 combines with J gene TRBJ2-3; D gene ambiguous. This CDR3 is 14 amino acids long. Trimming cost V 5 bases and J 1 base, with 10 bases left between them. The germline V gene encodes CDR1 SGHVS and CDR2 FNYEAQ. In DNA, the CDR3 is TGTGCCAGCAGCCCCTGGGCCGGCACAGATACGCAGTATTTT. This codes for CASSPWAGTDTQYF. Supplemented by reference TRBV7-6 and TRBJ2-3, the full variable domain reads GAGVSQSPRYKVTKRGQDVALRCDPISGHVSLYWYRQALGQGPEFLTYFNYEAQQDKSGLPNDRFSAERPEGSISTLTIQRTEQRDSAMYRCASSPWAGTDTQYFGPGTRLTVL.

To note about this clonotype: The junction departs from the called germline gene at one end, perhaps through a read error. This chain joins TRBV15 and TRBJ1-6, with unresolved D. Per the germline V gene, CDR1 is LNHNV and CDR2 is YYDKDF (reference sequence). The CDR3 sequence is 16 residues long. The CDR3, as DNA: TGTGCCACCAGCTCGCAGCCGTTTGGGATAAATTCACTCCTCCACTTT. Protein sequence: CATSSQPFGINSLLHF.

This sequence joins TRBV20-1 and TRBJ1-5; TRBD1 aligns across 9 bases. Trimming took 0 bases from V and 6 from J; bases not matched to a gene: 6. Germline CDR1 and CDR2: DFQATT and SNEGSKA (reference sequence). CDR3 size: 15 residues. CDR3 DNA sequence: TGCAGTGCTAGAGATCAGACAGGGGGTATTCAGCCCCAGCATTTT. As protein: CSARDQTGGIQPQHF.

This clonotype was counted a few times. The rearrangement joins TRBV14 to TRBJ2-5; D assignment may be TRBD1 or TRBD2 (6 bases each). V lost 0 bases to trimming and J lost 5 bases, with 16 bases between them. The length of the CDR3 is 16 residues. The germline V gene encodes CDR1 SGHDN and CDR2 FVKESK. This CDR3 reads CASSQDISGAAETQYF. The DNA of the CDR3 is TGTGCCAGCAGCCAAGATATATCGGGGGCAGCGGAGACCCAGTACTTC.